This TCR beta chain emerged from a study of cytomegalovirus exposure and HLA in healthy donors. A word on this clone: Antigen: not known.

Overall study findings and caveats: An analysis was carried out later, and it reportedly showed fewer N-insertions in an Asian-associated ancestry cluster than the approximately 610-donor mean.

The PCR employed 60 Vbeta primers together with 13 Jbeta primers. TCRdb's copy holds only in-frame clones and misses some; the assay was immunoSEQ multiplex PCR. This table has 150,000 to 200,000 clones, 60% to 80% appearing once. Sequencing was done on a sample of PBMCs. The sequence was collected from a man aged 45-65 years in good health and CMV-seropositive.

The CDR3 nucleotides read TGTGCCAGTACGGAAGACAGGGACTCACCCCTCCACTTT. This codes for CASTEDRDSPLHF. The chain uses TRBV19 and TRBJ1-6; 7 bases are a match to TRBD1. This CDR3 has 13 amino acids. Trimming cost V 7 bases and J 10 bases; bases outside gene matches: 7. From germline, CDR1 is LNHDA and CDR2 SQIVND (reference sequence).